This passage covers 31 T cell receptor beta chains from one sample sequenced in a study of T cell repertoires in cytomegalovirus infection. MiXCR was run by TCRdb on the reads, yielding one entry per CDR3 protein. This table holds a few hundred thousand distinct CDR3 sequences, roughly an eighth found once. Sequencing used PBMCs. All receptors come from a human donor in good health (CMV status not recorded). Some clones in this sample may be carry-over from other donors' samples.

This clonotype was recorded many times. The genes are TRBV7-6 and TRBJ2-7; the match to TRBD2 covers 7 bases. The germline V gene has CDR1 SGHVS and CDR2 FNYEAQ. The V segment lost 2 bases and the J segment 5 bases; nucleotides outside the gene matches: 18. CDR3 length: 18 amino acids. In nucleotides, the CDR3 is TGTGCCAGCAGCTTAAAGAGGTCAAGAGAGGCGGGAGCCCACGAGCAGTACTTC. Translation: CASSLKRSREAGAHEQYF.

This clonotype showed up many times. CDR3 nucleotides: TGTGCCAGCAGGCCGGCCTACAATGAGCAGTTCTTC. This gives the protein CASRPAYNEQFF. The chain uses TRBV7-2 and TRBJ2-1; D gene ambiguous. Trimming cost V 6 bases and J 2 bases, with 5 bases left between them. This CDR3 region has 12 residues. CDR1 SGHTA and CDR2 FQGNSA come from the germline V gene.

This clonotype was observed many times. This chain connects TRBV6-1 to TRBJ2-7; TRBD2 aligns across 7 bases. Germline loops: CDR1 MNHNS, CDR2 SASEGT. V was pared by 6 bases and J by 2 bases, with 7 bases of the junction left unmatched. CDR3 length equals 14 residues. The CDR3 loop reads CASRKGGMPYEQYF. As DNA, the CDR3 is TGTGCCAGCAGAAAGGGAGGGATGCCCTACGAGCAGTACTTC.

Ten or more counts support this clonotype. The chain carries TRBV7-2 and TRBJ1-5; D might be TRBD1 (5 bases). Trimming took off 1 base at V and 5 bases at J, with 15 bases between the two ends. Germline V gene data show CDR1 as SGHTA and CDR2 as FQGNSA. The CDR3 loop spans 16 amino acids. CDR3 in DNA: TGTGCCAGCAGCTTAGATCAGGCAGGGAACCATCAGCCCCAGCATTTT. Its protein product is CASSLDQAGNHQPQHF. Based on the CDR3 plus reference TRBV7-2 and TRBJ1-5, the full variable domain is GAGVSQSPSNKVTEKGKDVELRCDPISGHTALYWYRQSLGQGLEFLIYFQGNSAPDKSGLPSDRFSAERTGGSVSTLTIQRTQQEDSAVYLCASSLDQAGNHQPQHFGDGTRLSIL.

This clonotype appeared many times. The rearrangement uses TRBV7-6 and TRBJ1-1; 8 bases align to TRBD1. This CDR3 spans 15 amino acids. V was pared by 4 bases and J by 2 bases, with 6 bases of the junction left unmatched. The germline gives CDR1 SGHVS, CDR2 FNYEAQ. The CDR3 DNA sequence: TGTGCCAGCAGCTCATGGACAGGGAGTAACACTGAAGCTTTCTTT. Amino acid sequence: CASSSWTGSNTEAFF.

This chain joins TRBV12-3 or TRBV12-4 and TRBJ2-7; 8 bases fit TRBD2. The CDR3 totals 14 residues. Trimming removed 3 bases from V and 1 base from J; junction bases left unmatched: 2. The CDR3 sequence is CASSFKRESYEQYF. CDR3 nucleotides: TGTGCCAGCAGTTTTAAGCGGGAGTCCTACGAGCAGTACTTC.

V usage is TRBV20-1 and J usage is TRBJ2-2, with 8 bases matching TRBD2. After removal of 3 bases from V and 4 bases from J, the junction contained 4 bases not matched to a gene. Germline V gives CDR1 DFQATT, CDR2 SNEGSKA (reference sequence). The CDR3 is 14 amino acids. DNA for the CDR3: TGCAGTGCTAGCCACGGGAGGGCCACCGGGGAGCTGTTTTTT. Protein product: CSASHGRATGELFF.

This clonotype appeared many times. The rearrangement joins TRBV7-2 to TRBJ2-1; TRBD2 is a possible D gene (6 bases). V was pared by 6 bases and J by 0 bases, with 18 bases between. The CDR3 consists of 17 residues. Germline CDR1 reads SGHTA; CDR2 reads FQGNSA. CDR3 DNA sequence: TGTGCCAGCAGATATTCCGGGACTTCCAGCTCCTACAATGAGCAGTTCTTC. It codes for CASRYSGTSSSYNEQFF.

This clonotype has ten or more counts. The J gene is TRBJ1-5, the V gene TRBV7-2; D perhaps matches TRBD1 (5 bases). Germline-derived CDR1 and CDR2 are SGHTA and FQGNSA. This CDR3 has 13 residues. V lost 5 bases to trimming and J lost 4 bases, with 9 bases between them. CDR3 loop: CASSGTDNQPQHF. The CDR3 DNA follows: TGTGCCAGCAGCGGGACGGATAATCAGCCCCAGCATTTT.

Ten or more counts support this clonotype. The rearrangement joins TRBV7-2 to TRBJ2-6; D tentatively reads TRBD1 or TRBD2 (5 bases each). The length of the CDR3 is 17 residues. The V end was cut by 5 bases, the J end by 1 base, with 15 bases between. Germline-derived CDR1 and CDR2 are SGHTA and FQGNSA. CDR3 in DNA: TGTGCCAGCAGCAAGGGACCGACTGTTTCTGGGGCCAACGTCCTGACTTTC. Its translation is CASSKGPTVSGANVLTF.

The rearrangement links TRBV20-1 to TRBJ2-3; D is unresolved. In germline, CDR1 is DFQATT, CDR2 SNEGSKA (reference sequence). V was shortened by 0 bases and J by 11 bases, with 12 bases between the two germline ends. The CDR3 contains 12 residues. The CDR3: CSARDRVDRQYF. The CDR3, as DNA: TGCAGTGCTAGAGATCGCGTGGACCGGCAGTATTTT.

This chain joins TRBV29-1 and TRBJ1-3; D gene unclear. Trimming took 5 bases from V and 1 from J, leaving 12 bases between them. CDR1 is SQVTM, CDR2 ANQGSEA, per germline. CDR3 length: 14 residues. The CDR3 nucleotides read TGCAGCGTTTCCCCCACAGCTTCTGGAAACACCATATATTTT. Translation gives CSVSPTASGNTIYF. Together with reference TRBV29-1 and TRBJ1-3, the CDR3 gives the full variable domain: SAVISQKPSRDICQRGTSLTIQCQVDSQVTMMFWYRQQPGQSLTLIATANQGSEATYESGFVIDKFPISRPNLTFSTLTVSNMSPEDSSIYLCSVSPTASGNTIYFGEGSWLTVV.

This chain links TRBV28 with TRBJ2-1, with 8 bases aligning to TRBD2. CDR1 MDHEN and CDR2 SYDVKM come from the germline V gene. The J segment lost 6 bases and the V segment lost 10 bases, leaving 11 bases of the junction unmatched. CDR3 length: 14 residues. The CDR3 spells CATSSGGKVNEQFF. The CDR3 nucleotides read TGTGCCACCTCCAGCGGGGGTAAGGTCAATGAGCAGTTCTTC.

This clonotype was picked up many times. CDR3 in DNA: TGTGCCAGCTCGAGTGGGTTTCGATTCACAGATACGCAGTATTTT. This encodes CASSSGFRFTDTQYF. V and J are TRBV7-8 and TRBJ2-3; D gene unclear. The CDR3 loop spans 15 amino acids. V was cut by 8 bases and J by 2 bases, with 17 bases left in between. In germline, CDR1 is SGHVS, CDR2 FQNEAQ.

The chain employs TRBV28 and TRBJ2-4; tentatively, D is TRBD1 (7 bases). With 4 bases removed from V and 3 bases from J, the gap between germline ends came to 19 bases. Germline assignment: CDR1 MDHEN and CDR2 SYDVKM. The CDR3 has 17 amino acids. CDR3 protein: CASSSFKAGGIKNIQYF. CDR3 DNA: TGTGCCAGCAGTTCTTTCAAGGCAGGGGGGATCAAAAACATTCAGTACTTC.

The J gene is TRBJ2-1, the V gene TRBV7-3, with D possibly called TRBD1 or TRBD2 (6 bases each). The length of the CDR3 is 15 residues. Germline loops: CDR1 SGHTA, CDR2 FQGTGA. V was cut by 3 bases and J by 9 bases, with 18 bases left in between. The CDR3 bases are TGTGCCAGCAGCTTTTCCCCCCCGGGGGCCGGTGAGCAGTTCTTC. Its translation: CASSFSPPGAGEQFF.

Comments on this clonotype: This may stem from a read error, because a much larger clone lies one nucleotide away. This chain uses TRBV20-1 with TRBJ1-5, with D hard to call. Germline V gives CDR1 DFQATT, CDR2 SNEGSKA (reference sequence). The CDR3 extends over 14 amino acids. CDR3 coding DNA: TGCAGTGCTCGAGAGGCCACAACAAATCAGCCCCATCATTTT. Translation gives CSAREATTNQPHHF.

This clonotype came up a few times. The chain employs TRBV7-9 and TRBJ2-5, with a weak D call TRBD2 (7 bases). V was clipped by 4 bases and J by 2 bases, with 11 bases between them. Germline V CDR1 and CDR2: SEHNR, FQNEAQ (reference sequence). The CDR3 is 14 residues long. The CDR3: CASSSAGAQETQYF. The CDR3 nucleotides are TGTGCCAGCAGCTCCGCGGGGGCTCAAGAGACCCAGTACTTC. Complete variable domain (other parts from reference TRBV7-9 and TRBJ2-5): DTGVSQNPRHKITKRGQNVTFRCDPISEHNRLYWYRQTLGQGPEFLTYFQNEAQLEKSRLLSDRFSAERPKGSFSTLEIQRTEQGDSAMYLCASSSAGAQETQYFGPGTRLLVL.

This clonotype was counted at least ten times. V and J are TRBV7-8 and TRBJ1-2; D is ambiguous. This CDR3 has 13 residues. V was cut by 6 bases and J by 2 bases, with 10 bases left in between. Germline V CDR1 and CDR2: SGHVS, FQNEAQ. CDR3 region: CASSFRGNYGYTF. The CDR3 DNA reads as TGTGCCAGCAGTTTTCGCGGGAACTATGGCTACACCTTC. Full variable domain (outside the CDR3, taken from reference TRBV7-8 and TRBJ1-2): GAGVSQSPRYKVAKRGQDVALRCDPISGHVSLFWYQQALGQGPEFLTYFQNEAQLDKSGLPSDRFFAERPEGSVSTLKIQRTQQEDSAVYLCASSFRGNYGYTFGSGTRLTVV.

Many counts were recorded for this clonotype. The chain links TRBV27 to TRBJ2-7; the match to TRBD1 covers 9 bases. The CDR3 is 15 residues long. Per germline, CDR1 MNHEY and CDR2 SMNVEV (reference sequence). With V trimmed by 3 bases and J by 5 bases, 8 bases remained unmatched. In DNA, the CDR3 is TGTGCCAGCAGTTTTGGGGGACAGGGCATCCACGAGCAGTACTTC. It specifies CASSFGGQGIHEQYF.

V and J are TRBV28 and TRBJ2-3, with 13 bases that match TRBD2. The CDR3 spans 18 residues. Per the germline V gene, CDR1 is MDHEN and CDR2 is SYDVKM. V was clipped by 5 bases and J by 0 bases; unmatched bases: 8. CDR3: CASSVGLAGITSTDTQYF. In DNA, the CDR3 is TGTGCCAGCAGTGTGGGACTAGCGGGAATTACTAGCACAGATACGCAGTATTTT.

The chain has TRBV24-1 and TRBJ2-1; D perhaps matches TRBD1 (5 bases). The CDR3 runs 15 residues. V gave up 3 bases and J gave up 2 bases, with 10 bases separating them. The germline V gene encodes CDR1 KGHDR and CDR2 SFDVKD. For the CDR3, the DNA is TGTGCCACCAGTGATGTCAGGGCCCCCTACAATGAGCAGTTCTTC. Its protein product is CATSDVRAPYNEQFF.

The chain links TRBV2 to TRBJ1-6; D unresolved. Trimming removed 0 bases at V and 9 bases at J, with 12 bases between. The length of the CDR3 is 15 residues. Germline assignment: CDR1 SNHLY and CDR2 FYNNEI. The CDR3 protein is CASSEARGIGSPLHF. CDR3 in DNA: TGTGCCAGCAGTGAAGCGAGAGGGATTGGTTCACCCCTCCACTTT.

The sample holds many counts of this clonotype. The rearrangement uses TRBV7-2 and TRBJ1-1, with D maybe TRBD1 (6 bases). The CDR3 covers 16 residues. Per the germline V gene, CDR1 is SGHTA and CDR2 is FQGNSA. V was pared by 5 bases and J by 1 base, with 17 bases between. The CDR3, as DNA: TGTGCCAGCAGCAGCCGTGCCGGGACAAGGAACACTGAAGCTTTCTTT. The encoded protein is CASSSRAGTRNTEAFF.

This chain uses TRBV6-6 with TRBJ2-5, with 12 bases identical to TRBD1. Germline lookup yields CDR1 MNHNY and CDR2 SVGAGI (reference sequence). With 5 bases clipped from V and 6 bases from J, the junction kept 4 bases outside the gene matches. The CDR3 sequence is 14 residues long. CDR3 DNA sequence: TGTGCCAGCAGTGCCGGGGACAGGGGGCAGACCCAGTACTTC. Translation: CASSAGDRGQTQYF.

The rearrangement uses TRBV5-6 and TRBJ2-1; TRBD2 aligns across 7 bases. V was pared by 5 bases and J by 6 bases, with 8 bases of the junction left unmatched. This CDR3 contains 14 residues. Looked up from germline, CDR1 is SGHDT and CDR2 is YYEEEE. CDR3 loop: CASSSPPSGNEQFF. The DNA for the CDR3 is TGTGCCAGCAGTTCCCCCCCTAGCGGCAATGAGCAGTTCTTC. Full variable domain (rest looked up from reference TRBV5-6 and TRBJ2-1): DAGVTQSPTHLIKTRGQQVTLRCSPKSGHDTVSWYQQALGQGPQFIFQYYEEEERQRGNFPDRFSGHQFPNYSSELNVNALLLGDSALYLCASSSPPSGNEQFFGPGTRLTVL.

Many counts were recorded for this clonotype. The chain recombines TRBV12-5 with TRBJ2-1, with a tentative D call TRBD1 (5 bases). Trimming removed 1 base from V and 5 bases from J, with 12 bases in between. Germline V lookup: CDR1 LGHNT, CDR2 FRNRAP. The CDR3 covers 15 residues. CDR3 in DNA: TGTGCTAGTGGTTTGGGGCAGGGAAACGACAATGAGCAGTTCTTC. Its translation is CASGLGQGNDNEQFF.

The chain has TRBV20-1 and TRBJ1-4; D call uncertain. With 2 bases removed from V and 5 bases from J, the gap between germline ends came to 6 bases. CDR1 DFQATT and CDR2 SNEGSKA come from the germline V gene (reference sequence). The CDR3 runs to 12 residues. The DNA for the CDR3 is TGCAGTGCTAGACGCGGGAATGAAAAACTGTTTTTT. Amino acid sequence: CSARRGNEKLFF.

This clonotype showed up just a few times. The V call is TRBV20-1, the J call TRBJ2-3; 9 bases are a match to TRBD2. The V and J ends lost 5 bases and 8 bases, in that order; junction bases with no gene match: 14. The CDR3 contains 15 residues. Per the germline V gene, CDR1 is DFQATT and CDR2 is SNEGSKA (reference sequence). DNA for the CDR3: TGCAGTGCTTCCACGCTTGCGGGGGGGCCGGGTACGCAGTATTTT. It specifies CSASTLAGGPGTQYF.

This clonotype came up many times. This chain links TRBV6-1 with TRBJ2-7, with 7 positions matching TRBD1. From germline, CDR1 is MNHNS and CDR2 SASEGT. V lost 6 bases to trimming and J lost 6 bases; unmatched junction nucleotides: 8. CDR3 length: 13 residues. CDR3 region: CASSRDSPSEQYF. CDR3 sequence (DNA): TGTGCCAGCAGCCGGGACAGCCCCTCCGAGCAGTACTTC.

This clonotype was observed at least ten times. This chain uses TRBV12-3 or TRBV12-4 with TRBJ1-2; a weak D match, TRBD1 (6 bases). V lost 6 bases to trimming and J lost 7 bases, with 18 bases between them. CDR3 length: 14 amino acids. The CDR3 is CASRAQGQLGGYTF. CDR3 bases: TGTGCCAGCAGAGCCCAGGGACAATTAGGTGGCTACACCTTC.